A single sample gave rise to the 19 T cell receptor beta chains below, sequenced in a study of shared clonotypes between healthy human individuals. The data were produced by immunoSEQ multiplex PCR, yet TCRdb's version contains in-frame clones alone and is incomplete. This sample has over a million clones; around 78% occur once, and the top ten carry 0.6% to 0.75%. Sequenced input: memory CD4+ T cells from PBMCs. Stated subset: CD45RA-negative fraction. The receptors were sampled from a young man in good health. Some clones in this sample may be carry-over from other donors' samples.

The chain links TRBV10-3 to TRBJ1-3, with TRBD1 as a possible D gene (6 bases). The CDR3 has 14 amino acids. Trimming stripped 4 bases from V and 0 bases from J, with 7 bases between. CDR1 and CDR2 (germline): ENHRY, SYGVKD. The CDR3 spells CAISGTVSGNTIYF. CDR3 sequence (DNA): TGTGCCATCAGTGGGACAGTCTCTGGAAACACCATATATTTT.

V usage is TRBV5-4 and J usage is TRBJ2-2, with TRBD2 matching over 13 bases. Germline CDR1 reads SGHNT; CDR2 reads YYREEE (reference sequence). The V gene end was trimmed by 4 bases and the J gene end by 6 bases; junction bases not matched to a gene: 3. CDR3 length equals 15 residues. The CDR3 loop reads CASSRGLAGPGELFF. CDR3 bases: TGTGCCAGCAGCCGGGGACTAGCGGGGCCCGGGGAGCTGTTTTTT.

Notes on this clone: The sample has other DNA sequences that encode this CDR3 too. This chain uses TRBV5-1 with TRBJ2-7, with D unclear. CDR3 length: 15 residues. V dropped 7 bases and J dropped 1 base, with 18 bases sitting between them. Germline CDR1 is SGHRS and CDR2 is YFSETQ. The CDR3: CASSLAPTASYEQYF. DNA for the CDR3: TGCGCCAGCTCATTAGCCCCCACCGCGTCCTACGAGCAGTACTTC.

The CDR3 is CASSVSVSVRGPQETQYF. In nucleotides, the CDR3 is TGTGCCAGCAGTGTGTCAGTGAGTGTGAGGGGACCCCAAGAGACCCAGTACTTC. The chain links TRBV6-1 to TRBJ2-5; perhaps D is TRBD1 or TRBD2 (5 bases each). From germline, CDR1 is MNHNS and CDR2 SASEGT. V lost 4 bases to trimming and J lost 1 base, with 22 bases between them. CDR3 length equals 18 residues.

In the case of this clone: This sample includes further DNA sequences coding for the same CDR3. The chain uses TRBV5-1 and TRBJ2-5, with D tentatively TRBD1 or TRBD2 (5 bases each). The V end was cut by 1 base, the J end by 4 bases, with 11 bases between. The CDR3 extends over 14 amino acids. Per germline, CDR1 SGHRS and CDR2 YFSETQ. The CDR3 DNA is TGCGCCAGCAGCTTGACGGGGCCTGGAGAGACCCAGTACTTC. Protein product: CASSLTGPGETQYF.

The chain employs TRBV28 and TRBJ2-1, with TRBD1 matching over 8 bases. Per the germline V gene, CDR1 is MDHEN and CDR2 is SYDVKM. Unmatched junction bases numbered 13, after V lost 5 bases and J lost 7 bases. The CDR3 runs 16 residues. CDR3 residues: CASSLPGQGGGNEQFF. In DNA, the CDR3 is TGTGCCAGCAGTCTCCCCGGACAGGGTGGCGGGAATGAGCAGTTCTTC.

V and J are TRBV28 and TRBJ2-7; 9 positions match TRBD1. Trimming removed 2 bases from V and 4 bases from J; junction bases left unmatched: 3. In germline, CDR1 is MDHEN, CDR2 SYDVKM. The CDR3 loop spans 14 amino acids. Written as DNA, the CDR3 is TGTGCCAGCAGTTTAGGGACAGGGATGTACGAGCAGTACTTC. This gives the protein CASSLGTGMYEQYF.

The chain couples TRBV28 to TRBJ2-3; 8 bases align to TRBD1. This CDR3 is 16 amino acids long. The V and J ends lost 6 bases and 5 bases, in that order; junction bases with no gene match: 13. Per the germline V gene, CDR1 is MDHEN and CDR2 is SYDVKM. The CDR3 sequence is CASSPPPQGAGDTQYF. The CDR3, as DNA: TGTGCCAGCAGCCCCCCGCCCCAGGGGGCGGGAGATACGCAGTATTTT.

The rearrangement uses TRBV2 and TRBJ1-2; D perhaps matches TRBD1 (6 bases). From germline, CDR1 is SNHLY and CDR2 FYNNEI. This CDR3 comprises 14 residues. With 4 bases removed from V and 7 bases from J, the gap between germline ends came to 16 bases. This CDR3 is CASSVYGGPGGYTF. CDR3 coding DNA: TGTGCCAGCAGTGTTTATGGGGGGCCGGGTGGCTACACCTTC.

The CDR3 is CASSFGKITDTQYF. In nucleotides, the CDR3 is TGTGCCAGCAGTTTCGGAAAAATCACAGATACGCAGTATTTT. The gene calls are TRBV28 and TRBJ2-3; unclear D gene. CDR3 length: 14 residues. Trimming removed 3 bases from V and 2 bases from J, with 9 bases in between. CDR1 is MDHEN, CDR2 SYDVKM, per germline.

This sequence joins TRBV28 and TRBJ2-1; D gene unclear. V lost 2 bases and J lost 8, with 7 bases in between. CDR3 length: 12 amino acids. Germline V gene sequence: CDR1 MDHEN, CDR2 SYDVKM. In DNA, the CDR3 is TGTGCCAGCAGTTTAAGATGGTATGAGCAGTTCTTC. Encoded protein: CASSLRWYEQFF.

The chain joins TRBV28 to TRBJ2-1, with 10 nucleotides matching TRBD2. The V gene's germline CDR1 is MDHEN and CDR2 SYDVKM. V was pared by 3 bases and J by 5 bases, with 7 bases of the junction left unmatched. The CDR3 is 16 residues long. CDR3 amino acids: CASSFLGTSANNEQFF. As DNA, the CDR3 is TGTGCCAGCAGTTTTCTCGGGACTAGCGCGAACAATGAGCAGTTCTTC.

J is TRBJ2-3 and V is TRBV5-1; 7 bases align to TRBD1. This CDR3 has 14 residues. Trimming took 4 bases from V and 2 from J; bases not matched to a gene: 4. Germline CDR1 SGHRS, CDR2 YFSETQ. The CDR3 protein is CASSIGQATDTQYF. The CDR3 nucleotides are TGCGCCAGCAGCATCGGACAGGCCACAGATACGCAGTATTTT. The full variable domain, its missing parts supplied by reference TRBV5-1 and TRBJ2-3, is KAGVTQTPRYLIKTRGQQVTLSCSPISGHRSVSWYQQTPGQGLQFLFEYFSETQRNKGNFPGRFSGRQFSNSRSEMNVSTLELGDSALYLCASSIGQATDTQYFGPGTRLTVL.

The chain links TRBV18 to TRBJ1-1; 7 bases are shared with TRBD1. Germline V gene data show CDR1 as KGHSH and CDR2 as LQKENI. V lost 4 bases to trimming and J lost 3 bases; unmatched junction nucleotides: 2. This CDR3 is 13 amino acids long. The CDR3 bases are TGTGCCAGCTCACAGGGGGCCCACACTGAAGCTTTCTTT. It codes for CASSQGAHTEAFF.

This clone was detected only a few times. The chain recombines TRBV6-1 with TRBJ1-5; D is unclear. Germline values: CDR1 MNHNS, CDR2 SASEGT. This CDR3 is built from 11 residues. V was shortened by 8 bases and J by 4 bases, with 6 bases between the two germline ends. In nucleotides, the CDR3 is TGTGCCAGCGCCCAGAATCAGCCCCAGCATTTT. It encodes CASAQNQPQHF.

This clone was seen once. J is TRBJ2-2 and V is TRBV11-2; D possibly corresponds to TRBD2 (5 bases). This CDR3 is built from 15 residues. V lost 2 bases and J 6 bases, leaving 13 bases between the germline ends. Germline values: CDR1 SGHAT, CDR2 FQNNGV. CDR3 sequence: CASSLNMGVAGELFF. CDR3 nucleotides: TGTGCCAGCAGCTTAAATATGGGAGTGGCCGGGGAGCTGTTTTTT.

The CDR3 region has the DNA TGCGCCAGCAGCCAAGAAAGGGCCCGAGGAGAGCAGTACTTC. This encodes CASSQERARGEQYF. J is TRBJ2-7 and V is TRBV4-1; D is ambiguous. V was cut by 0 bases and J by 7 bases, with 13 bases left in between. The CDR3 is made up of 14 amino acids. The germline gives CDR1 MGHRA, CDR2 YSYEKL.

This rearrangement joins TRBV5-3 to TRBJ1-5; D gene ambiguous. TRBV5-3 is an open reading frame, and its role is uncertain. Trimming took 4 bases from V and 0 from J, leaving 14 bases between them. The CDR3 spans 16 residues. CDR3 sequence (DNA): TGTGCCAGAAGCCACGGATTTAAAAATAGCAATCAGCCCCAGCATTTT. It translates to CARSHGFKNSNQPQHF.

V usage is TRBV7-6 and J usage is TRBJ1-1, with 8 bases that match TRBD1. The V segment lost 3 bases and the J segment 5 bases; nucleotides outside the gene matches: 14. Germline V CDR1 and CDR2: SGHVS, FNYEAQ. The CDR3 contains 17 residues. The CDR3 loop reads CASSFLTGGSSGTEAFF. The CDR3 DNA is TGTGCCAGCAGCTTCCTTACAGGGGGGAGTTCAGGGACTGAAGCTTTCTTT.